The clone carrying this T cell receptor beta chain has a handful of counts. The antigen is not known. This specimen belongs to a study of STAT5B mutations in CD4+ large granular lymphocyte leukemia. Turning to the study itself: The CDR3 'QG' motif was associated with a particular HLA allele among healthy donors. General study points: Top patient clones used TRBV06 genes more often: 8/27 versus 2/35 in controls. Without putative leukemic clones, patient CD4-sorted repertoires remained more clonal than healthy CD4+ repertoires.

The survey-level immunoSEQ assay was used. Generated by immunoSEQ multiplex PCR, the TCRdb table keeps only in-frame clones and is missing some. The profile covers approximately 35,000 clones, with about 65% appearing a single time and 1.5% to 2% taken by the ten largest. V was shortened by 7 bases and J by 2 bases, with 17 bases between the two germline ends. CDR1 MNHEY and CDR2 SVGAGI come from the germline V gene. The CDR3 is 15 residues long. The sequence was obtained from a human donor in good health. The specimen sequenced was CD4+ T cells from blood buffy coats. The V call is TRBV6-5, the J call TRBJ1-2; D is perhaps TRBD1 (5 bases). CDR3 coding DNA: TGTGCCAGCAACGGGGTAGGGGCGGCGAACTATGGCTACACCTTC. Its translation: CASNGVGAANYGYTF.